The sample holds many counts of the clone carrying this TCR beta chain. This entry comes from a study of breast tumors, draining lymph nodes, adjacent tissues. Germline-derived CDR1 and CDR2 are DFQATT and SNEGSKA (reference sequence). V shed 3 bases and J shed 5 bases, with 10 bases lying between them. The CDR3 runs 12 residues. The lymph nodes were axillary draining lymph nodes from breast cancer patients. TCRdb re-called the multiplex PCR reads through MiXCR, storing one row per CDR3 protein. This table has 84,000 or so distinct CDR3 sequences, approximately 29% appearing once. This TCR was recovered from a female donor with breast cancer. Some clones in this sample may be carry-over from other donors' samples. The gene calls are TRBV20-1 and TRBJ1-2; weak D call: TRBD1 (5 bases). The material sequenced was axillary lymph node tissue. The chain's CDR3 is CSARGRLYGYTF. DNA for the CDR3: TGCAGTGCTAGGGGACGGCTATATGGCTACACCTTC.